Listed here are 25 T cell receptor beta chains from one sample, sequenced in a study of T cells in Graves' hyperthyroidism and ophthalmopathy. Authors of the study amplified TCR beta CDR3 regions from RNA transcripts. The HTBI set primed first-round TCR CDR3 RT-PCR. TCRdb used MiXCR to reprocess the multiplex PCR reads, holding one entry per CDR3 protein. The repertoire holds 650,000 to 700,000 distinct CDR3 sequences, around a sixth seen once, with 15% to 19% in the top ten. Specimen: blood. These receptors all come from a man aged 50 or older with Graves' hyperthyroidism.

This clonotype was counted only a few times. The rearrangement links TRBV2 to TRBJ1-6; D is perhaps TRBD1 (6 bases). The CDR3 sequence is 16 residues long. From germline, CDR1 is SNHLY and CDR2 FYNNEI. Trimming stripped 2 bases from V and 7 bases from J, with 15 bases between. The CDR3 DNA reads TGTGCCAGCAGTGAAACACAGGGAGTCGCAAATTCACCCCTCCACTTT. It specifies CASSETQGVANSPLHF. The full variable domain, in which reference TRBV2 and TRBJ1-6 provide the parts outside the CDR3, is EPEVTQTPSHQVTQMGQEVILRCVPISNHLYFYWYRQILGQKVEFLVSFYNNEISEKSEIFDDQFSVERPDGSNFTLKIRSTKLEDSAMYFCASSETQGVANSPLHFGNGTRLTVT.

This clonotype occurred many times. This rearrangement joins TRBV28 to TRBJ2-2; D is perhaps TRBD1 (5 bases). Looked up from germline, CDR1 is MDHEN and CDR2 is SYDVKM. The germline V and J ends were trimmed by 5 bases and 4 bases, with 11 bases remaining between them. The CDR3 is made up of 14 amino acids. The CDR3 sequence: CASSARQSTGELFF. The CDR3 region has the DNA TGTGCCAGCAGTGCGAGACAGAGCACCGGGGAGCTGTTTTTT.

The chain is built from TRBV30 and TRBJ2-7; weak D call: TRBD2 (5 bases). V gave up 4 bases and J gave up 2 bases, with 9 bases separating them. The CDR3 consists of 12 residues. Germline V gene data show CDR1 as GTSNPN and CDR2 as SVGIG (reference sequence). The CDR3 DNA sequence: TGTGCCTGGAAAGGGAGCCCCTACGAGCAGTACTTC. Protein: CAWKGSPYEQYF.

This clonotype was seen more than once but under ten times. The rearrangement links TRBV9 to TRBJ2-7, with 7 bases aligning to TRBD2. Unmatched junction bases numbered 7, after V lost 4 bases and J lost 0 bases. The CDR3 is made up of 15 amino acids. Germline values: CDR1 SGDLS, CDR2 YYNGEE. The DNA of the CDR3 is TGTGCCAGCAGCCCCGAGGGACTACCCTCCTACGAGCAGTACTTC. The encoded protein is CASSPEGLPSYEQYF. The whole variable domain, filled in from reference TRBV9 and TRBJ2-7, reads DSGVTQTPKHLITATGQRVTLRCSPRSGDLSVYWYQQSLDQGLQFLIQYYNGEERAKGNILERFSAQQFPDLHSELNLSSLELGDSALYFCASSPEGLPSYEQYFGPGTRLTVT.

There are many counts of this clonotype. This CDR3 is CASSLVGQGIYNEQFF. The CDR3, as DNA: TGTGCCAGCAGTTTGGTGGGACAGGGGATCTACAATGAGCAGTTCTTC. The V and J genes are TRBV28 and TRBJ2-1; 10 bases map to TRBD1. The CDR3 totals 16 residues. Germline trimming cut 3 bases from V and 3 bases from J; bases unmatched to any gene: 5. Germline V gives CDR1 MDHEN, CDR2 SYDVKM.

This clonotype showed up many times. V and J are TRBV7-2 and TRBJ2-3, with D perhaps matching TRBD2 (6 bases). The CDR3 is made up of 15 amino acids. V was shortened by 5 bases and J by 2 bases, with 14 bases between the two germline ends. CDR1 is SGHTA, CDR2 FQGNSA, per germline. CDR3 sequence: CASSPQEGPTDTQYF. The CDR3 region has the DNA TGTGCCAGCAGCCCCCAGGAGGGCCCCACAGATACGCAGTATTTT.

This clonotype was seen more than once but under ten times. The V and J genes are TRBV6-2 or TRBV6-3 and TRBJ2-7; 11 bases agree with TRBD1. CDR1 is MNHEY, CDR2 SVGEGT, per germline. J lost 5 bases, V lost 8 bases, and 8 bases had no gene match. The CDR3 is made up of 14 amino acids. The CDR3 protein is CASCKDRGPNEQYF. CDR3 nucleotides: TGTGCCAGCTGTAAGGACAGGGGGCCGAACGAGCAGTACTTC.

J is TRBJ2-3 and V is TRBV19; 10 bases are a match to TRBD1. This CDR3 is built from 14 residues. Losses at the gene ends were 7 bases for V and 2 bases for J; bases not matched to a gene: 3. Per germline, CDR1 LNHDA and CDR2 SQIVND (reference sequence). The CDR3, as DNA: TGTGCCAGTATGACAGGGGGCCCCACAGATACGCAGTATTTT. Protein sequence: CASMTGGPTDTQYF.

V usage is TRBV19 and J usage is TRBJ2-2; D unclear. The CDR3 loop spans 17 amino acids. CDR1 and CDR2 (germline): LNHDA, SQIVND (reference sequence). V was shortened by 5 bases and J by 0 bases, with 16 bases between the two germline ends. The CDR3 nucleotides read TGTGCCAGTAGTCACAACGGACGTTGGTCGAACACCGGGGAGCTGTTTTTT. Protein: CASSHNGRWSNTGELFF.

The CDR3 loop reads CASSESARTNSPLHF. DNA for the CDR3: TGTGCCAGCAGTGAATCGGCACGGACCAATTCACCCCTCCACTTT. This rearrangement joins TRBV25-1 to TRBJ1-6, with unresolved D. The ends were cut back, 1 base at V and 7 bases at J, with 11 bases in the middle. The germline gives CDR1 MGHDK, CDR2 SYGVNS. This CDR3 has 15 residues.

DNA for the CDR3: TGCGCCAGCAGTGATGGGGACAGCGCGCGCAATCAGCCCCAGCATTTT. Residues: CASSDGDSARNQPQHF. The V call is TRBV10-2, the J call TRBJ1-5, with TRBD1 matching 7 bases. The CDR3 contains 16 residues. V was pared by 3 bases and J by 2 bases, with 7 bases of the junction left unmatched. Germline V gene data show CDR1 as WSHSY and CDR2 as SAAADI.

In its sample, this clonotype was seen many times. The CDR3 here is CASSIWTVNEQYF. CDR3 in DNA: TGTGCCAGCAGCATATGGACGGTTAACGAGCAGTACTTC. This chain joins TRBV11-2 and TRBJ2-7; D is unclear. The CDR3 contains 13 residues. CDR1 and CDR2 from the germline V gene are SGHAT and FQNNGV. With 5 bases removed from V and 5 bases from J, the gap between germline ends came to 13 bases.

The chain combines TRBV6-2 or TRBV6-3 with TRBJ2-5, with D unresolved. The V gene lost 0 bases and the J gene lost 5 bases, with 13 bases spanning the gap. The CDR3 extends over 15 amino acids. Germline-derived CDR1 and CDR2 are MNHEY and SVGEGT. The CDR3 nucleotides read TGTGCCAGCAGTTACTCGCTGGCTAAACTCGAGACCCAGTACTTC. Protein: CASSYSLAKLETQYF.

The sample holds a few counts of this clonotype. The V call is TRBV27, the J call TRBJ2-7; D possibly corresponds to TRBD1 (6 bases). With 3 bases removed from V and 3 bases from J, the gap between germline ends came to 9 bases. This CDR3 is 13 amino acids long. Germline V gene lookup returns CDR1 MNHEY and CDR2 SMNVEV (reference sequence). CDR3 in amino acids: CASSLDRYYEQYF. CDR3 sequence (DNA): TGTGCCAGCAGTTTGGACAGATACTACGAGCAGTACTTC.

A note on this clonotype: A much larger clone lies one base from this, so it may be a read error. V and J are TRBV18 and TRBJ1-2; the D is unclear. Germline-derived CDR1 and CDR2 are KGHSH and LQKENI. The CDR3 extends over 12 amino acids. This CDR3 is CANSVANYGYTF. The CDR3 DNA reads as TGTGCCAACTCAGTAGCTAACTATGGCTACACCTTC.

This clonotype was detected only a few times. The V and J genes are TRBV7-9 and TRBJ2-2; 8 bases line up with TRBD1. V was clipped by 1 base and J by 1 base; unmatched bases: 8. Germline loops: CDR1 SEHNR, CDR2 FQNEAQ (reference sequence). The CDR3 spans 18 residues. The CDR3 protein is CASSLGSYGTGNTGELFF. The CDR3 DNA sequence: TGTGCCAGCAGCTTAGGGAGTTACGGGACAGGGAACACCGGGGAGCTGTTTTTT.

This chain's CDR3 is CASSYSGTGPSYEQYF. The CDR3 DNA reads as TGTGCCAGCAGTTACTCCGGGACAGGACCCTCCTACGAGCAGTACTTC. The chain has TRBV6-5 and TRBJ2-7; TRBD1 matches 8 bases. The CDR3 runs 16 residues. In germline, CDR1 is MNHEY, CDR2 SVGAGI. V trimming: 0 bases; J trimming: 0 bases; junction bases outside the gene matches: 4.

The V gene is TRBV6-1, the J gene TRBJ2-3; 9 nucleotides agree with TRBD2. CDR1 MNHNS and CDR2 SASEGT come from the germline V gene. The CDR3 consists of 11 residues. V gave up 8 bases and J gave up 13 bases; unmatched junction bases: 7. CDR3 nucleotides: TGTGCCAGCGGCATAGCGGGAGTCGAGTATTTT. Its translation: CASGIAGVEYF.

V is TRBV28 and J is TRBJ1-5; D ambiguous. CDR1 and CDR2 from the germline V gene are MDHEN and SYDVKM. This CDR3 has 17 amino acids. V dropped 5 bases and J dropped 4 bases, with 21 bases sitting between them. CDR3 bases: TGTGCCAGCAGTACTCCGGGATCCCAAGGTCGTAATCAGCCCCAGCATTTT. Protein sequence: CASSTPGSQGRNQPQHF.

This clonotype was counted a few times. The J gene is TRBJ1-1, the V gene TRBV6-5; D ambiguous. Germline V gives CDR1 MNHEY, CDR2 SVGAGI. Trimming pared 4 bases from V and 5 bases from J, leaving 11 bases between. The length of the CDR3 is 13 residues. The CDR3 nucleotides read TGTGCCAGCAGTTTCTCCATCGTAACTGAAGCTTTCTTT. It translates to CASSFSIVTEAFF.

This clonotype was picked up many times. CDR3 nucleotide sequence: TGTGCCAGCAGTGATTTTTTGGACACGGCTCACAATGAGCAGTTCTTC. It is translated as CASSDFLDTAHNEQFF. This chain uses TRBV2 with TRBJ2-1; maybe TRBD1 (5 bases). The CDR3 has 16 amino acids. Germline loops: CDR1 SNHLY, CDR2 FYNNEI. V was cut by 3 bases and J by 5 bases, with 17 bases left in between.

This clonotype was detected ten times or more. The chain is built from TRBV11-2 and TRBJ2-7, with D perhaps matching TRBD1 (7 bases). V lost 8 bases to trimming and J lost 7 bases, with 21 bases between them. CDR3 size: 14 residues. Germline CDR1 is SGHAT and CDR2 is FQNNGV. CDR3 DNA sequence: TGTGCCAGCGGCATACTCAGGGGGGCGGAGGAGCAGTACTTC. Its protein is CASGILRGAEEQYF.

There are a few counts of this clonotype. The chain is built from TRBV12-3 or TRBV12-4 and TRBJ1-4, with a weak D call TRBD1 (5 bases). CDR3 length equals 14 residues. V was shortened by 4 bases and J by 8 bases, with 14 bases between the two germline ends. CDR3 in amino acids: CASSSGPLGEKLFF. In DNA form, the CDR3 reads TGTGCCAGCAGTTCGGGGCCCTTGGGGGAAAAACTGTTTTTT.

This clonotype was counted many times. The genes are TRBV7-8 and TRBJ2-6; D remains ambiguous. The V gene's germline CDR1 is SGHVS and CDR2 FQNEAQ. The CDR3 runs to 15 residues. Trimming took 5 bases from V and 4 from J, leaving 12 bases between them. The DNA for the CDR3 is TGTGCCAGCAGCCGTCACACACCAGGGGCCAACGTCCTGACTTTC. Protein product: CASSRHTPGANVLTF. Combining the CDR3 with reference TRBV7-8 and TRBJ2-6 gives the whole variable domain GAGVSQSPRYKVAKRGQDVALRCDPISGHVSLFWYQQALGQGPEFLTYFQNEAQLDKSGLPSDRFFAERPEGSVSTLKIQRTQQEDSAVYLCASSRHTPGANVLTFGAGSRLTVL.

This clonotype was seen a handful of times. V and J are TRBV7-6 and TRBJ2-1; 12 bases line up with TRBD2. The germline V gene has CDR1 SGHVS and CDR2 FNYEAQ. The CDR3 runs to 16 residues. V gave up 5 bases and J gave up 3 bases; unmatched junction bases: 5. CDR3: CASSKTSGRGYNEQFF. In DNA form, the CDR3 reads TGTGCCAGCAGCAAGACTAGCGGGAGAGGCTACAATGAGCAGTTCTTC.